This T cell receptor beta chain originates from a study of shared clonotypes between healthy human individuals. The CDR3 sequence is 14 residues long. Germline CDR1 reads SGHTA; CDR2 reads FQGNSA. Trimming removed 5 bases from V and 5 bases from J, with 15 bases in between. TCRdb's table, derived via immunoSEQ multiplex PCR, lists solely in-frame clones and lacks some. The sample lists about 2.4 million clones; over 85% were seen once. Specimen: naive CD4+ T cells from PBMCs. Documented subset: CD45RA+ positively selected. V is TRBV7-2 and J is TRBJ1-1, with D tentatively TRBD1 (6 bases). The sequence came from a man younger than 35 in good health. Some clones in this sample may be carry-over from other donors' samples. CDR3 in amino acids: CASSRHRVDTEAFF. The CDR3 DNA sequence: TGTGCCAGCAGCCGCCACAGGGTGGATACTGAAGCTTTCTTT.